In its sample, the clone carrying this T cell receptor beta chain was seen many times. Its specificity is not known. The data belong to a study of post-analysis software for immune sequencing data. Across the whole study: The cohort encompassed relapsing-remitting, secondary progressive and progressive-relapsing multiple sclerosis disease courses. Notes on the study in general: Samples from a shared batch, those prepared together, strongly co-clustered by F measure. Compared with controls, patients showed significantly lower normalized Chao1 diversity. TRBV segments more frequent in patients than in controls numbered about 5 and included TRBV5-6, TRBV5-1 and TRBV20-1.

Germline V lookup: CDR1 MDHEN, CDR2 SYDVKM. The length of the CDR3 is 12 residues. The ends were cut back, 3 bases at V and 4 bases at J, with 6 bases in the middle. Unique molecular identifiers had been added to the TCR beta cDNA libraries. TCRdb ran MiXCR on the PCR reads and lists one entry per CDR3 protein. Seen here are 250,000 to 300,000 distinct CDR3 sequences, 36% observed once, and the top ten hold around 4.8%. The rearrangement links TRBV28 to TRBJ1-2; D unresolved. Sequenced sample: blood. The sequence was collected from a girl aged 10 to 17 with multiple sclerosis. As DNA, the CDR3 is TGTGCCAGCAGTTTTAAGGGCTATGGCTACACCTTC. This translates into CASSFKGYGYTF.